The 11 T cell receptor beta chains below all came from one sample that was sequenced in a study of blood T cells in healthy people across ages. A J-beta primer mix and a sample-barcoded 5' primer were used in a second PCR of roughly 7 to 12 cycles. One entry per CDR3 protein results from TCRdb running MiXCR on the 5' RACE reads. The table has over a million distinct CDR3 sequences, 45% seen once. Sequencing was performed on blood. The receptors here all came from an older woman in good health.

V and J are TRBV12-3 or TRBV12-4 and TRBJ2-4; 7 bases line up with TRBD1. The J call could be wrong; TRBJ2-7 is a better fit for the DNA end. This CDR3 is 14 amino acids long. CDR3 sequence: CASSRGGLLFEQYF. For the CDR3, the DNA is TGTGCCAGCAGCCGAGGGGGCCTTCTGTTCGAGCAGTACTTC.

V usage is TRBV14 and J usage is TRBJ2-1; 9 nucleotides agree with TRBD2. Germline CDR1 reads SGHDN; CDR2 reads FVKESK. Germline trimming cut 5 bases from V and 8 bases from J; bases unmatched to any gene: 10. The CDR3 spans 15 residues. CDR3 DNA sequence: TGTGCCAGCAGCTCAATTCTCCGACTAGCGGATGAGCAGTTCTTC. Encoded protein: CASSSILRLADEQFF.

The chain links TRBV20-1 to TRBJ2-1; D might be TRBD2 (6 bases). Per the germline V gene, CDR1 is DFQATT and CDR2 is SNEGSKA (reference sequence). V lost 1 base to trimming and J lost 9 bases, with 22 bases between them. There are 16 residues in the CDR3. CDR3 nucleotide sequence: TGCAGTGCTAGAGGGTTAGCGGAGAACGCTAGGGGTGAGCAGTTCTTC. Its translation is CSARGLAENARGEQFF.

In regard to this clonotype: Since a much larger clone is just one base distant, this may be a read error. As DNA, the CDR3 is TGTGCCAGCAGCCAAAGGTTGGCGACAGGGGAGCAGTACTTC. Amino acid sequence: CASSQRLATGEQYF. The genes are TRBV3-1 and TRBJ2-5, with 8 bases matching TRBD1. V lost 2 bases to trimming and J lost 11 bases; unmatched junction nucleotides: 10. Germline V gives CDR1 LGHDT, CDR2 YNNKEL (reference sequence). The CDR3 runs to 14 residues.

The chain links TRBV11-2 to TRBJ2-2; D not certain. Per germline, CDR1 SGHAT and CDR2 FQNNGV. This CDR3 region has 12 residues. Trimming left V 3 bases short and J 7 bases short, with 6 bases between. CDR3 DNA: TGTGCCAGCAGCTTTGACGGCGGGGAGCTGTTTTTT. Translated, it gives CASSFDGGELFF.

The V and J genes are TRBV29-1 and TRBJ2-7, with D possibly TRBD1 on 5 matching bases. V lost 7 bases and J 0 bases, leaving 13 bases between the germline ends. Germline CDR1 is SQVTM and CDR2 is ANQGSEA. The CDR3 is made up of 13 amino acids. CDR3 sequence: CSAVDSFSYEQYF. CDR3 nucleotide sequence: TGCAGCGCCGTTGACAGCTTCTCCTACGAGCAGTACTTC.

The chain carries TRBV5-1 and TRBJ1-6; 8 bases agree with TRBD1. CDR1 SGHRS and CDR2 YFSETQ come from the germline V gene. This CDR3 contains 14 residues. V shed 3 bases, J shed 9 bases, and the junction held 5 bases outside the gene matches. The CDR3 protein is CASSSADRASPLHF. The CDR3 nucleotides read TGCGCCAGCAGCTCCGCGGACAGGGCTTCACCCCTCCACTTT.

The J gene is TRBJ1-6, the V gene TRBV19; D not resolved. V was cut by 6 bases and J by 9 bases, with 18 bases left in between. From germline, CDR1 is LNHDA and CDR2 SQIVND (reference sequence). The CDR3 covers 15 residues. The CDR3, as DNA: TGTGCCAGTAGACCAATGGGAGAGAGGAGTTCACCCCTCCACTTT. Amino acids: CASRPMGERSSPLHF.

This clonotype showed up just a few times. The DNA of the CDR3 is TGTGCCAGCAGCTTAAGGGCCCCGACTAGCGGGAGCTCCTACAATGAGCAGTTCTTC. This encodes CASSLRAPTSGSSYNEQFF. The chain recombines TRBV7-2 with TRBJ2-1, with 12 bases identical to TRBD2. Germline CDR1 is SGHTA and CDR2 is FQGNSA. The CDR3 runs 19 residues. V was pared by 2 bases and J by 0 bases, with 8 bases of the junction left unmatched. The whole variable domain, remainder taken from reference TRBV7-2 and TRBJ2-1, is GAGVSQSPSNKVTEKGKDVELRCDPISGHTALYWYRQSLGQGLEFLIYFQGNSAPDKSGLPSDRFSAERTGGSVSTLTIQRTQQEDSAVYLCASSLRAPTSGSSYNEQFFGPGTRLTVL.

This rearrangement joins TRBV7-2 to TRBJ2-7; no clear D. Germline assignment: CDR1 SGHTA and CDR2 FQGNSA. V lost 5 bases to trimming and J lost 2 bases, with 16 bases between them. The CDR3 contains 15 residues. CDR3 loop: CASSPLHKDTYEQYF. CDR3 bases: TGTGCCAGCAGCCCTCTCCACAAGGATACCTACGAGCAGTACTTC.

This clonotype appeared a few times. The J gene is TRBJ1-6, the V gene TRBV9, with 7 bases aligning to TRBD1. The CDR3 spans 14 residues. The J segment lost 6 bases and the V segment lost 3 bases, leaving 3 bases of the junction unmatched. Germline CDR1 SGDLS, CDR2 YYNGEE. CDR3 nucleotides: TGTGCCAGCAGCGCCCGGGACAGTAATTCACCCCTCCACTTT. Amino acid sequence: CASSARDSNSPLHF.